This T cell receptor beta chain was captured by sequencing in a study of blood T cell repertoires in COVID-19. Study details: Material from acute and convalescent COVID-19 was sourced from the United States, Italy and Spain.

Original processing methods: By means of reference gene primer amplification, nucleated cell counts were estimated. TCRdb's copy holds only in-frame clones and misses some; the assay was immunoSEQ multiplex PCR. Clone size and V and J calls were adopted from that table, with D and trimming inferred from the DNA. The sample lists around 320,000 clones; over 85% were seen once. Sample: peripheral blood. This receptor was obtained from a woman under 40 with COVID-19, enrolled during active disease.

The chain's CDR3 is CASSQGSTNQPQHF. DNA for the CDR3: TGTGCCAGCTCACAGGGGTCTACTAATCAGCCCCAGCATTTT. The chain has TRBV18 and TRBJ1-5; maybe TRBD1 (5 bases). V was shortened by 4 bases and J by 4 bases, with 11 bases between the two germline ends. This CDR3 has 14 amino acids. The V gene's germline CDR1 is KGHSH and CDR2 LQKENI.